These 22 T cell receptor beta chains were sequenced from one sample in a study of T cells in Graves' hyperthyroidism and ophthalmopathy. Amplified regions were TCR beta CDR3 sequences from RNA transcripts. Researchers ran a first-round RT-PCR on the TCR CDR3 using the HTBI primer set. Each CDR3 protein is one row after TCRdb ran MiXCR on the multiplex PCR reads. This repertoire shows hundreds of thousands of distinct CDR3 sequences, less than 25% found once; its top ten account for 34%. Material for sequencing was blood. The receptor set was obtained from a man aged 30 to 45 with Graves' ophthalmopathy.

This clonotype is a singleton in its sample. V is TRBV7-9 and J is TRBJ2-6; the D is unclear. With 0 bases removed from V and 1 base from J, the gap between germline ends came to 7 bases. Germline-derived CDR1 and CDR2 are SEHNR and FQNEAQ (reference sequence). This CDR3 is 16 amino acids long. CDR3: CASSLASVSGANVLTF. The CDR3 nucleotides read TGTGCCAGCAGCTTAGCGTCCGTATCTGGGGCCAACGTCCTGACTTTC. The full variable domain, rest sourced from reference TRBV7-9 and TRBJ2-6, is DTGVSQNPRHKITKRGQNVTFRCDPISEHNRLYWYRQTLGQGPEFLTYFQNEAQLEKSRLLSDRFSAERPKGSFSTLEIQRTEQGDSAMYLCASSLASVSGANVLTFGAGSRLTVL.

This clonotype was seen ten or more times. The chain employs TRBV6-1 and TRBJ1-2, with 10 bases identical to TRBD1. Germline assignment: CDR1 MNHNS and CDR2 SASEGT. The CDR3 consists of 13 residues. V trimming: 5 bases; J trimming: 8 bases; junction bases outside the gene matches: 5. The CDR3 loop is CASSFGQGDGYTF. For the CDR3, the DNA is TGTGCCAGCAGTTTCGGACAGGGGGACGGCTACACCTTC.

This clonotype has at least ten counts. This chain uses TRBV28 with TRBJ1-5; 7 nucleotides agree with TRBD1. CDR1 is MDHEN, CDR2 SYDVKM, per germline. The CDR3 length is 14 residues. V gave up 4 bases and J gave up 3 bases; unmatched junction bases: 3. CDR3 amino acids: CASSSTGNNQPQHF. The CDR3 DNA is TGTGCCAGCAGTTCGACAGGGAACAATCAGCCCCAGCATTTT.

V gene TRBV30 combines with J gene TRBJ2-1, with 7 bases matching TRBD2. Trimming cost V 2 bases and J 0 bases; bases outside gene matches: 10. There are 17 residues in the CDR3. Germline V gene data show CDR1 as GTSNPN and CDR2 as SVGIG (reference sequence). The CDR3 DNA sequence: TGTGCCTGGAGTCAATGGGGGGTAGCGGGCTCCTACAATGAGCAGTTCTTC. Translation gives CAWSQWGVAGSYNEQFF. Looking up the rest from reference TRBV30 and TRBJ2-1 gives the full variable domain: SQTIHQWPATLVQPVGSPLSLECTVEGTSNPNLYWYRQAAGRGLQLLFYSVGIGQISSEVPQNLSASRPQDRQFILSSKKLLLSDSGFYLCAWSQWGVAGSYNEQFFGPGTRLTVL.

This sequence joins TRBV27 and TRBJ1-1; D not resolved. CDR3 length: 14 amino acids. The germline V and J ends were trimmed by 5 bases and 0 bases, with 10 bases remaining between them. Germline V gene lookup returns CDR1 MNHEY and CDR2 SMNVEV (reference sequence). The CDR3 DNA reads TGTGCCAGCAGTCCCAAATCCCTGAACACTGAAGCTTTCTTT. It specifies CASSPKSLNTEAFF.

This chain links TRBV6-1 with TRBJ2-2; possibly TRBD1 for D (7 bases). Trimming took off 8 bases at V and 3 bases at J, with 22 bases between the two ends. This CDR3 contains 17 residues. Germline values: CDR1 MNHNS, CDR2 SASEGT. CDR3 bases: TGTGCCAGCTGGGGGGTGGGACAGCAGTTTGACACCGGGGAGCTGTTTTTT. It yields the protein CASWGVGQQFDTGELFF.

There are a few counts of this clonotype. The chain joins TRBV28 to TRBJ2-2, with D perhaps TRBD2 (5 bases). Germline V gene data show CDR1 as MDHEN and CDR2 as SYDVKM. Trimming pared 4 bases from V and 3 bases from J, leaving 12 bases between. The CDR3 spans 15 residues. CDR3 nucleotide sequence: TGTGCCAGCAGTTCCCCGTTCGGGGACACCGGGGAGCTGTTTTTT. Protein sequence: CASSSPFGDTGELFF.

Comments on this clonotype: A read error may produce the germline difference seen at one junction end. The CDR3 coding sequence is TGTGCCAGCGGCTTAGGCTATCGTGTTCTAAAGGGGGCGACCTACAATGAGCAGTTCTTC. Encoded protein: CASGLGYRVLKGATYNEQFF. This chain joins TRBV7-9 and TRBJ2-1, with 7 bases that match TRBD1. The CDR3 contains 20 residues. Germline loops: CDR1 SEHNR, CDR2 FQNEAQ (reference sequence). The full variable domain, its missing parts supplied by reference TRBV7-9 and TRBJ2-1, is DTGVSQNPRHKITKRGQNVTFRCDPISEHNRLYWYRQTLGQGPEFLTYFQNEAQLEKSRLLSDRFSAERPKGSFSTLEIQRTEQGDSAMYLCASGLGYRVLKGATYNEQFFGPGTRLTVL.

The rearrangement joins TRBV19 to TRBJ1-1, with a tentative D call TRBD1 (6 bases). This CDR3 is 13 amino acids long. The germline V gene encodes CDR1 LNHDA and CDR2 SQIVND (reference sequence). Trimming removed 5 bases at V and 4 bases at J, with 11 bases between. The CDR3 region has the DNA TGTGCCAGTAGTTCTACAGGGCTCACTGAAGCTTTCTTT. Protein: CASSSTGLTEAFF.

This clonotype has more than one count but fewer than ten. The rearrangement joins TRBV27 to TRBJ2-7, with D uncertain. CDR3 length equals 14 residues. Germline CDR1 is MNHEY and CDR2 is SMNVEV (reference sequence). Between the trimmed V and J ends, which lost 6 bases and 2 bases, there was a span of 14 bases. Here the CDR3 reads CASRPSGLAYEQYF. The CDR3 bases are TGTGCCAGCAGACCGTCGGGCCTGGCCTACGAGCAGTACTTC.

This clonotype was detected only a few times. This chain uses TRBV7-8 with TRBJ2-1, with 8 bases fitting TRBD1. Germline values: CDR1 SGHVS, CDR2 FQNEAQ. This CDR3 comprises 18 residues. The V and J ends lost 2 bases and 0 bases, in that order; junction bases with no gene match: 9. Here the CDR3 DNA reads TGTGCCAGCAGCTTACCTTCGGGGACAGGTAGCTCCTACAATGAGCAGTTCTTC. Its protein is CASSLPSGTGSSYNEQFF.

In its sample, this clonotype was seen a few times. The chain carries TRBV29-1 and TRBJ2-6, with 7 bases lining up with TRBD2. The CDR3 covers 13 residues. CDR1 and CDR2 (germline): SQVTM, ANQGSEA. V gave up 7 bases and J gave up 4 bases; unmatched junction bases: 4. CDR3 amino acids: CSAGGRGANVLTF. The DNA for the CDR3 is TGCAGCGCGGGGGGTCGAGGGGCCAACGTCCTGACTTTC. Using reference TRBV29-1 and TRBJ2-6 for the parts outside the CDR3, the full variable domain is SAVISQKPSRDICQRGTSLTIQCQVDSQVTMMFWYRQQPGQSLTLIATANQGSEATYESGFVIDKFPISRPNLTFSTLTVSNMSPEDSSIYLCSAGGRGANVLTFGAGSRLTVL.

This clonotype was seen a handful of times. The chain employs TRBV9 and TRBJ2-7; 12 nucleotides line up with TRBD2. The trim removed 3 bases at V and 4 bases at J, leaving 5 bases unmatched. Germline CDR1 reads SGDLS; CDR2 reads YYNGEE. The length of the CDR3 is 15 residues. CDR3: CASSATSGSDYEQYF. DNA of the CDR3: TGTGCCAGCAGCGCGACTAGCGGGAGTGATTACGAGCAGTACTTC. Full variable domain (outside the CDR3, taken from reference TRBV9 and TRBJ2-7): DSGVTQTPKHLITATGQRVTLRCSPRSGDLSVYWYQQSLDQGLQFLIQYYNGEERAKGNILERFSAQQFPDLHSELNLSSLELGDSALYFCASSATSGSDYEQYFGPGTRLTVT.

This chain connects TRBV5-6 to TRBJ1-5; no clear D. CDR1 is SGHDT, CDR2 YYEEEE, per germline. Trimming stripped 0 bases from V and 3 bases from J, with 10 bases between. The CDR3 extends over 15 amino acids. CDR3 amino acids: CASSLAGFNNQPQHF. CDR3 sequence (DNA): TGTGCCAGCAGCTTGGCAGGTTTCAACAATCAGCCCCAGCATTTT.

This clonotype came up many times. The rearrangement uses TRBV20-1 and TRBJ2-7; 8 bases are shared with TRBD2. Losses at the gene ends were 1 base for V and 7 bases for J; bases not matched to a gene: 9. Germline assignment: CDR1 DFQATT and CDR2 SNEGSKA (reference sequence). The CDR3 length is 14 residues. DNA for the CDR3: TGCAGTGCTAGAGCCCCGGGAGGGCCTAGGGAGCAGTACTTC. Its protein product is CSARAPGGPREQYF.

The rearrangement links TRBV27 to TRBJ2-2; D gene unclear. The CDR3 has 15 residues. Trimming stripped 4 bases from V and 4 bases from J, with 13 bases between. Per germline, CDR1 MNHEY and CDR2 SMNVEV (reference sequence). CDR3 loop: CASSSKIRSTGELFF. The DNA for the CDR3 is TGTGCCAGCAGTTCAAAGATCCGAAGCACCGGGGAGCTGTTTTTT.

The chain has TRBV5-1 and TRBJ2-1; 11 nucleotides agree with TRBD2. Trimming at V came to 3 bases and at J to 8 bases, leaving 7 bases not matched to a gene. CDR3 size: 15 residues. Germline CDR1 SGHRS, CDR2 YFSETQ. The CDR3 spells CASSSTSGSVDEQFF. Here the CDR3 DNA reads TGCGCCAGCAGCTCTACTAGCGGGAGTGTAGATGAGCAGTTCTTC. Full variable domain (missing parts from reference TRBV5-1 and TRBJ2-1): KAGVTQTPRYLIKTRGQQVTLSCSPISGHRSVSWYQQTPGQGLQFLFEYFSETQRNKGNFPGRFSGRQFSNSRSEMNVSTLELGDSALYLCASSSTSGSVDEQFFGPGTRLTVL.

V and J are TRBV7-3 and TRBJ2-7; a weak D match, TRBD2 (6 bases). The CDR3 extends over 15 amino acids. Germline loops: CDR1 SGHTA, CDR2 FQGTGA. V lost 5 bases and J lost 6, with 20 bases in between. CDR3 in amino acids: CASSPSSRELSEQYF. The CDR3 DNA follows: TGTGCCAGCAGCCCCTCTAGCCGGGAGCTCTCCGAGCAGTACTTC.

The chain couples TRBV6-2 or TRBV6-3 to TRBJ2-2, with 13 nucleotides matching TRBD2. There are 16 residues in the CDR3. After removal of 7 bases from V and 0 bases from J, the junction contained 2 bases not matched to a gene. CDR1 is MNHEY and CDR2 is SVGEGT in the germline V gene. CDR3 nucleotides: TGTGCCAGCAAGACTAGCGGGAGGTCGAACACCGGGGAGCTGTTTTTT. Translated, it gives CASKTSGRSNTGELFF.

The chain links TRBV6-2 or TRBV6-3 to TRBJ2-7; 7 bases are a match to TRBD2. The length of the CDR3 is 17 residues. J gave up 7 bases and V 5 bases, and 20 bases lay outside the gene matches. The germline CDR1 and CDR2 sequences are MNHEY and SVGEGT. The CDR3 protein is CASSLPTGLSGTREQYF. The CDR3 nucleotides are TGTGCCAGCAGTCTCCCCACGGGACTAAGCGGGACCCGTGAGCAGTACTTC.

This clonotype was observed many times. The V gene is TRBV28, the J gene TRBJ2-7, with a tentative D call TRBD2 (6 bases). V was trimmed by 3 bases and J by 7 bases, leaving 16 bases between them. CDR1 and CDR2 from the germline V gene are MDHEN and SYDVKM. The CDR3 spans 14 residues. This CDR3 is CASSFAGTVVEQYF. Here the CDR3 DNA reads TGTGCCAGCAGTTTTGCCGGGACTGTGGTGGAGCAGTACTTC. The full variable domain, rest sourced from reference TRBV28 and TRBJ2-7, is DVKVTQSSRYLVKRTGEKVFLECVQDMDHENMFWYRQDPGLGLRLIYFSYDVKMKEKGDIPEGYSVSREKKERFSLILESASTNQTSMYLCASSFAGTVVEQYFGPGTRLTVT.

This clonotype was observed at least ten times. The CDR3 DNA is TGTGCCAGCAGTGGGACCTCGGACACTGAAGCTTTCTTT. It is translated as CASSGTSDTEAFF. This chain links TRBV12-3 or TRBV12-4 with TRBJ1-1; D is possibly TRBD1 (5 bases). This CDR3 comprises 13 residues. Deletions cut 5 bases from V and 3 bases from J, with 10 bases between.